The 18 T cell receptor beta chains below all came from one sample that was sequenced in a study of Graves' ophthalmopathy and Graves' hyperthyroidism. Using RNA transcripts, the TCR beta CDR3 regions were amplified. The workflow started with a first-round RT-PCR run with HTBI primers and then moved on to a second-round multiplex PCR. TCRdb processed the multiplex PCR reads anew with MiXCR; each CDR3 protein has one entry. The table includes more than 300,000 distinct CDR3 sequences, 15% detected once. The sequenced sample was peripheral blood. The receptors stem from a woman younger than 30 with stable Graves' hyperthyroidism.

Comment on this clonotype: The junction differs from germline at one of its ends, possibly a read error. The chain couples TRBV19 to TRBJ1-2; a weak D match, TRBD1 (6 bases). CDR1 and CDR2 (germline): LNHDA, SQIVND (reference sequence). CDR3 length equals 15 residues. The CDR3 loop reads CATGSGGAIYYGYTF. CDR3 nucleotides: TGTGCCACCGGGTCGGGGGGCGCGATATACTATGGTTACACCTTC. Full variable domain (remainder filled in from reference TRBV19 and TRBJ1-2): DGGITQSPKYLFRKEGQNVTLSCEQNLNHDAMYWYRQDPGQGLRLIYYSQIVNDFQKGDIAEGYSVSREKKESFPLTVTSAQKNPTAFYLCATGSGGAIYYGYTFGSGTRLTVV.

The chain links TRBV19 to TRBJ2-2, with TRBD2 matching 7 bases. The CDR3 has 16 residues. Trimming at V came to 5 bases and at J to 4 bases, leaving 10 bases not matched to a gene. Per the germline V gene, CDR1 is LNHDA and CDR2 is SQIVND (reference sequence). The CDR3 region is CASSHDSSGSTGELFF. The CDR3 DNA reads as TGTGCCAGTAGTCACGACTCTAGCGGAAGCACCGGGGAGCTGTTTTTT. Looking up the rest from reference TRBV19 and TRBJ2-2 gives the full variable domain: DGGITQSPKYLFRKEGQNVTLSCEQNLNHDAMYWYRQDPGQGLRLIYYSQIVNDFQKGDIAEGYSVSREKKESFPLTVTSAQKNPTAFYLCASSHDSSGSTGELFFGEGSRLTVL.

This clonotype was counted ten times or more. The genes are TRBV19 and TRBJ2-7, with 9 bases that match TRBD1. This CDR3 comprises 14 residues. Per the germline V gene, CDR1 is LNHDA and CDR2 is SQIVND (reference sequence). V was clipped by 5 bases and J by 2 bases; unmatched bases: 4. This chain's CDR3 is CASSPRQGAYEQYF. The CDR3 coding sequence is TGTGCCAGTAGTCCACGACAGGGGGCCTACGAGCAGTACTTC.

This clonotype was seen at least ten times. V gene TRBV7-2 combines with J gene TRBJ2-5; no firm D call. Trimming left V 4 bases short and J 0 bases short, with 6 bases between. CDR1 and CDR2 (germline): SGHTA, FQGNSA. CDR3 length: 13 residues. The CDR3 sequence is CASSSFHQETQYF. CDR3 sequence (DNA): TGTGCCAGCAGCTCTTTCCACCAAGAGACCCAGTACTTC.

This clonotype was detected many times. The DNA of the CDR3 is TGTGCCAGCAGTTTCGGGGTAGGGGGCACTGAAGCTTTCTTT. Translation: CASSFGVGGTEAFF. The rearrangement joins TRBV12-3 or TRBV12-4 to TRBJ1-1; D might be TRBD1 (6 bases). Trimming stripped 3 bases from V and 4 bases from J, with 12 bases between. This CDR3 is built from 14 residues.

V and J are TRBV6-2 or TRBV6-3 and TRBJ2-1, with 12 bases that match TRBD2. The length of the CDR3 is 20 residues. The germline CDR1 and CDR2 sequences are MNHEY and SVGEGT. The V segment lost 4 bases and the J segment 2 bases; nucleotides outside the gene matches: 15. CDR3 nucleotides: TGTGCCAGCAGTTCTCACAAATCTAGCGGGGGGGCCGGTGCCTACAATGAGCAGTTCTTC. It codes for CASSSHKSSGGAGAYNEQFF.

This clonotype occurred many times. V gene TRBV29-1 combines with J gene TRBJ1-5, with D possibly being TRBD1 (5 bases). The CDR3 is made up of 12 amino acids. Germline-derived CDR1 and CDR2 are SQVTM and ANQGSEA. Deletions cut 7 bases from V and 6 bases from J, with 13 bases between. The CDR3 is CSAVSGGQPQHF. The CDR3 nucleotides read TGCAGCGCTGTAAGCGGGGGTCAGCCCCAGCATTTT. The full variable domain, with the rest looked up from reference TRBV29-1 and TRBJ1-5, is SAVISQKPSRDICQRGTSLTIQCQVDSQVTMMFWYRQQPGQSLTLIATANQGSEATYESGFVIDKFPISRPNLTFSTLTVSNMSPEDSSIYLCSAVSGGQPQHFGDGTRLSIL.

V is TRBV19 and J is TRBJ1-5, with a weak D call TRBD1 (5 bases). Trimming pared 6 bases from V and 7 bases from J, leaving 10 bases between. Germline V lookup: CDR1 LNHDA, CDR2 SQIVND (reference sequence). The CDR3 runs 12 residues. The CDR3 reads CASSPGAQPQHF. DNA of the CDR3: TGTGCCAGTAGCCCCGGGGCCCAGCCCCAGCATTTT.

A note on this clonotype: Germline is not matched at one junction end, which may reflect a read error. The chain's CDR3 is CASYGGDIDYGHTF. The CDR3 DNA sequence: TGTGCCAGCTACGGAGGGGATATAGACTATGGCCACACCTTC. J is TRBJ1-2 and V is TRBV27; weak D call: TRBD1 (5 bases). Per the germline V gene, CDR1 is MNHEY and CDR2 is SMNVEV (reference sequence). This CDR3 comprises 14 residues.

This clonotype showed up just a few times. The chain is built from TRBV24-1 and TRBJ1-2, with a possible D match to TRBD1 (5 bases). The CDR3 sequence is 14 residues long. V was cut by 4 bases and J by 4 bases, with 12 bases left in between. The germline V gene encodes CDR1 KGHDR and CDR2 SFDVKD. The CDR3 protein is CATSDRADSYGYTF. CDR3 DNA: TGTGCCACCAGTGACCGAGCAGACAGCTATGGCTACACCTTC.

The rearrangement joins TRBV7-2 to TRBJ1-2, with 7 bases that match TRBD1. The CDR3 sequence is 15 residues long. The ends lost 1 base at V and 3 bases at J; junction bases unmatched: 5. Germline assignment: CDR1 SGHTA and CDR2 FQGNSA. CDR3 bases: TGTGCCAGCAGCTTAGGTTCAGGGGGGGACTATGGCTACACCTTC. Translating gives CASSLGSGGDYGYTF.

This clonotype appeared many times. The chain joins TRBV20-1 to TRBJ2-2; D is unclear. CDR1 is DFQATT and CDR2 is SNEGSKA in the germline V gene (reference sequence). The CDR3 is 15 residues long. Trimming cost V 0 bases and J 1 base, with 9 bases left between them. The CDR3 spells CSAREMTKNTGELFF. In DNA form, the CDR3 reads TGCAGTGCTAGAGAGATGACCAAGAACACCGGGGAGCTGTTTTTT.

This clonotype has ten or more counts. Here the CDR3 reads CASSYVPGANYGYTF. The CDR3 region has the DNA TGTGCCAGCAGTTACGTTCCAGGGGCTAACTATGGCTACACCTTC. V and J are TRBV6-5 and TRBJ1-2, with D possibly TRBD1 on 6 matching bases. CDR1 is MNHEY and CDR2 is SVGAGI in the germline V gene. There are 15 residues in the CDR3. V lost 2 bases and J 0 bases, leaving 10 bases between the germline ends.

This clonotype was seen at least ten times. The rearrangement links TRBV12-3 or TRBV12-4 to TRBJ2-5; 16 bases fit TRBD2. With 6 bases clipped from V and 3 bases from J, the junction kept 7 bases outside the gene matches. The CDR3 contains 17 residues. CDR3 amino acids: CASSPGTSGGAEETQYF. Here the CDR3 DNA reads TGTGCCAGCAGCCCCGGGACTAGCGGGGGGGCCGAAGAGACCCAGTACTTC.

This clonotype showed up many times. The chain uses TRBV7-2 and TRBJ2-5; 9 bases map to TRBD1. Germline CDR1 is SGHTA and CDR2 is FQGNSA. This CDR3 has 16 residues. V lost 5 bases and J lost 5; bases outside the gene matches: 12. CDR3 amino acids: CASSPGTGSVRETQYF. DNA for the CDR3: TGTGCCAGCAGCCCTGGGACAGGGTCGGTCAGGGAGACCCAGTACTTC.

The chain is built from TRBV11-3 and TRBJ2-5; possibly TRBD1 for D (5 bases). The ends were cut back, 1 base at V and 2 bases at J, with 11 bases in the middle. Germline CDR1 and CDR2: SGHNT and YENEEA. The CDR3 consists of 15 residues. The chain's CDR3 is CASSLVGHTQETQYF. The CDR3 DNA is TGTGCCAGCAGCTTAGTAGGACATACGCAAGAGACCCAGTACTTC.

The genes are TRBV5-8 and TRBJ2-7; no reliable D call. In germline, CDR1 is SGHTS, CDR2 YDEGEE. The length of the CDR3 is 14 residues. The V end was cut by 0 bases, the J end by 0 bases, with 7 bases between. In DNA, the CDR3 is TGTGCCAGCAGCTTGGACAGTAACTCCTACGAGCAGTACTTC. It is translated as CASSLDSNSYEQYF.

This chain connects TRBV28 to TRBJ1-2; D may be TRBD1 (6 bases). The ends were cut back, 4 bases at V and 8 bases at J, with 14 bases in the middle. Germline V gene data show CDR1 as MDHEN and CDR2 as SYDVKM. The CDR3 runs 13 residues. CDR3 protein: CASSWGTGPGYTF. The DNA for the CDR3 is TGTGCCAGCAGTTGGGGTACAGGGCCCGGCTACACCTTC.